The clone carrying this T cell receptor beta chain was seen a few times. Its antigen is as yet unknown. Researchers prepared the TCRbeta library using unique molecular identifiers, the study reports. TCRdb recomputed calls from the PCR reads with MiXCR, one row per CDR3 protein. The sample shows about 590,000 distinct CDR3 sequences, over 10% of them seen only once. This specimen belongs to a study of T-cell reconstitution after alpha-beta-depleted transplantation in children. General study points: Reportedly, alpha-beta T cells present about two months post-transplant originated from several hundred expanded clones of graft origin.

Germline loops: CDR1 SQVTM, CDR2 ANQGSEA. There are 15 residues in the CDR3. V was pared by 2 bases and J by 2 bases, with 5 bases of the junction left unmatched. The origin of this receptor is a male patient between 10 and 17 years old who had a stem cell transplant for acute myeloid leukemia, so the T cells may come from the graft donor. The sequencing used PBMCs, mostly from graft donor cells, collected 360 days after TCRalphabeta/CD19-depleted stem cell transplant. The chain combines TRBV29-1 with TRBJ2-1, with TRBD2 identical over 8 bases. The DNA of the CDR3 is TGCAGCGTTGAAAGTAGCGGGGACACCTACAATGAGCAGTTCTTC. Protein: CSVESSGDTYNEQFF.